This T cell receptor (beta chain) came from a study of CD8+CD57+ T cells in acquired aplastic anemia. Study-wide background: The DNA of sorted CD4+ and CD8+ cells averaged around 3.2 ug.

Patients picked for sequencing had shown CD8+CD57+ cell expansion detected by flow cytometry. Patients had not yet gotten any therapy when their blood was taken for sampling. With respect to this clonotype: Its antigen is unknown.

Study-wide results and limits: It was found that more than 25 CD8+ CDR3 sequences were shared between patients and controls.

Germline V gives CDR1 ENHRY, CDR2 SYGVKD. The junction had 7 bases not matched to a gene; V was cut back by 10 bases and J by 5 bases. The CDR3 has 14 residues. The study profiled TCR beta VDJ and CDR3 using genomic DNA as template. TCRdb ran MiXCR on the reads and lists one entry per CDR3 protein. The table records about 200,000 distinct CDR3 sequences, about 62% of them present only once. V usage is TRBV10-3 and J usage is TRBJ2-3; 12 bases line up with TRBD2. The clonotype comes from a human donor with aplastic anemia. Sample: sorted CD4+, CD8+, or CD8+CD57+ T cells (not recorded which) from PBMCs. As DNA, the CDR3 is TGTGCCAGCAGGTTACTAGCGGGGGGAGATACGCAGTATTTT. It is translated as CASRLLAGGDTQYF.